One sample yielded the 29 T cell receptor beta chains listed below, sequenced in a study of CD4 T cells in relation to SARS-CoV-2 and coronaviruses. Antigens for these TCRs are unknown. Unexposed donor CD4+ T cells date from about 2011-2018, before the COVID-19 pandemic. After approximately 10 days of culture, CD4+ T cells were isolated. Some clones are missing from TCRdb's copy, which holds only in-frame ones; the method was immunoSEQ multiplex PCR. This table has about 19,000 clones, roughly 77% appearing once. Material for sequencing was CD4+ T cells from PBMCs, cultured in vitro. The receptors here all came from a human donor in good health.

The chain has TRBV30 and TRBJ1-1; 7 bases match TRBD1. J lost 7 bases, V lost 4 bases, and 9 bases had no gene match. Germline values: CDR1 GTSNPN, CDR2 SVGIG (reference sequence). CDR3 length: 13 residues. The CDR3 here is CAWILPGGGEAFF. The CDR3 DNA reads as TGTGCCTGGATCCTCCCAGGGGGAGGTGAAGCTTTCTTT.

The chain couples TRBV19 to TRBJ1-1, with D possibly being TRBD1 (6 bases). Germline V gives CDR1 LNHDA, CDR2 SQIVND (reference sequence). V was trimmed by 9 bases and J by 4 bases, leaving 15 bases between them. The CDR3 has 13 residues. In DNA form, the CDR3 reads TGTGCCAGCCGAGGGGGATCGGGCACTGAAGCTTTCTTT. Protein product: CASRGGSGTEAFF.

The V and J genes are TRBV2 and TRBJ2-1; the match to TRBD1 covers 7 bases. The CDR3 loop spans 14 amino acids. The germline V gene encodes CDR1 SNHLY and CDR2 FYNNEI. The J segment lost 4 bases and the V segment lost 6 bases, leaving 6 bases of the junction unmatched. CDR3: CASSGRGSYNEQFF. DNA for the CDR3: TGTGCCAGCAGCGGCAGGGGGTCTTACAATGAGCAGTTCTTC.

The chain joins TRBV20-1 to TRBJ2-3, with TRBD2 matching 10 bases. Germline loops: CDR1 DFQATT, CDR2 SNEGSKA (reference sequence). The CDR3 spans 15 residues. V lost 3 bases to trimming and J lost 0 bases; unmatched junction nucleotides: 3. The CDR3 nucleotides read TGCAGTGCTAGTGAGCGGGAGGGTAGCACAGATACGCAGTATTTT. Protein product: CSASEREGSTDTQYF.

This chain links TRBV30 with TRBJ1-1, with TRBD1 as a possible D gene (5 bases). Germline V gene sequence: CDR1 GTSNPN, CDR2 SVGIG (reference sequence). The CDR3 is made up of 14 amino acids. V lost 4 bases, J lost 9 bases, and 21 bases lay in between. CDR3 in amino acids: CAWNPGGDLGKAFF. The CDR3 nucleotides are TGTGCCTGGAACCCCGGGGGGGACCTTGGGAAAGCTTTCTTT.

J is TRBJ2-3 and V is TRBV3-1 (or the pseudogene TRBV3-2); a weak D match, TRBD1 (5 bases). The CDR3 loop spans 14 amino acids. V was trimmed by 3 bases and J by 5 bases, leaving 12 bases between them. Germline V gene sequence: CDR1 LGHDT, CDR2 YNNKEL (reference sequence). CDR3 loop: CASSHRADGDTQYF. CDR3 nucleotides: TGTGCCAGCAGCCACAGGGCCGACGGAGATACGCAGTATTTT.

V and J are TRBV2 and TRBJ2-1, with TRBD1 identical over 7 bases. Germline V gives CDR1 SNHLY, CDR2 FYNNEI. CDR3 length: 12 amino acids. Unmatched junction bases numbered 5, after V lost 6 bases and J lost 9 bases. This CDR3 reads CASSGQASEQFF. CDR3 DNA sequence: TGTGCCAGCAGCGGACAGGCCAGTGAGCAGTTCTTC.

The gene calls are TRBV5-1 and TRBJ1-2; D is perhaps TRBD1 (5 bases). Trimming stripped 6 bases from V and 1 base from J, with 16 bases between. The CDR3 covers 15 residues. The V gene's germline CDR1 is SGHRS and CDR2 YFSETQ. CDR3 coding DNA: TGCGCCAGCAACCGAGATCCGGGGCTTAACTATGGCTACACCTTC. Protein: CASNRDPGLNYGYTF.

J is TRBJ2-7 and V is TRBV18; 9 bases line up with TRBD1. The CDR3 is 14 amino acids. With V trimmed by 6 bases and J by 4 bases, 7 bases remained unmatched. The germline V gene has CDR1 KGHSH and CDR2 LQKENI. For the CDR3, the DNA is TGTGCCAGCTCTCCGACAGACAGGGGGTACGAGCAGTACTTC. Its protein is CASSPTDRGYEQYF.

The chain links TRBV19 to TRBJ1-1, with D possibly matching TRBD1 (5 bases). Germline V gene lookup returns CDR1 LNHDA and CDR2 SQIVND (reference sequence). The ends were cut back, 9 bases at V and 0 bases at J, with 17 bases in the middle. This CDR3 spans 15 amino acids. The CDR3 bases are TGTGCCAGCCTCAAATCGGGACGGATGAACACTGAAGCTTTCTTT. Its translation: CASLKSGRMNTEAFF.

The V and J genes are TRBV27 and TRBJ1-5, with D possibly matching TRBD1 (6 bases). CDR3 length: 15 residues. The ends were cut back, 1 base at V and 8 bases at J, with 15 bases in the middle. Germline V CDR1 and CDR2: MNHEY, SMNVEV (reference sequence). The CDR3 is CASSLLGGGREPQHF. The DNA of the CDR3 is TGTGCCAGCAGTTTATTGGGGGGGGGCCGGGAGCCCCAGCATTTT.

The V gene is TRBV25-1, the J gene TRBJ1-1; tentative D call: TRBD1 (5 bases). Germline V lookup: CDR1 MGHDK, CDR2 SYGVNS. The length of the CDR3 is 15 residues. Between the trimmed V and J ends, which lost 1 base and 3 bases, there was a span of 12 bases. The CDR3 reads CASSELEGAHTEAFF. In nucleotides, the CDR3 is TGTGCCAGCAGTGAATTGGAAGGGGCTCACACTGAAGCTTTCTTT.

This chain uses TRBV7-3 with TRBJ1-3; no clear D. CDR3 length: 16 amino acids. Germline V gene lookup returns CDR1 SGHTA and CDR2 FQGTGA. V gave up 5 bases and J gave up 0 bases, with 14 bases separating them. The CDR3 DNA follows: TGTGCCAGCAGCCTGCTGACGGGCAGCTCTGGAAACACCATATATTTT. Protein: CASSLLTGSSGNTIYF. The whole variable domain, filled in from reference TRBV7-3 and TRBJ1-3, reads GAGVSQTPSNKVTEKGKYVELRCDPISGHTALYWYRQSLGQGPEFLIYFQGTGAADDSGLPNDRFFAVRPEGSVSTLKIQRTERGDSAVYLCASSLLTGSSGNTIYFGEGSWLTVV.

The gene calls are TRBV19 and TRBJ2-5; maybe TRBD1 (5 bases). CDR1 and CDR2 from the germline V gene are LNHDA and SQIVND (reference sequence). V lost 2 bases and J lost 4, with 11 bases in between. The CDR3 totals 14 residues. The CDR3 nucleotides are TGTGCCAGTAGTATACAGGGTTCGACAGAGACCCAGTACTTC. Translated, it gives CASSIQGSTETQYF.

The rearrangement uses TRBV10-1 and TRBJ2-5; 7 bases fit TRBD1. With 6 bases clipped from V and 4 bases from J, the junction kept 5 bases outside the gene matches. Germline V gene lookup returns CDR1 WNHNN and CDR2 SYGVQD (reference sequence). The CDR3 covers 13 residues. The CDR3 is CASSLTGRETQYF. CDR3 in DNA: TGCGCCAGCAGCCTGACAGGGAGAGAGACCCAGTACTTC.

This clone came up once. The chain employs TRBV3-1 (or the pseudogene TRBV3-2) and TRBJ1-1; D is ambiguous. This CDR3 is 14 amino acids long. Germline CDR1 and CDR2: LGHDT and YNNKEL (reference sequence). V was trimmed by 6 bases and J by 1 base, leaving 12 bases between them. CDR3 nucleotide sequence: TGTGCCAGCAGTCCTAATACAGCGAACACTGAAGCTTTCTTT. Translation: CASSPNTANTEAFF.

Within the sample, this clone is medium-sized. Other DNA sequences in the same sample also yield this CDR3. The rearrangement joins TRBV5-5 to TRBJ2-7, with no clear D. V gave up 2 bases and J gave up 0 bases, with 9 bases separating them. Germline CDR1 is SGHKS and CDR2 is YYEKEE (reference sequence). The CDR3 loop spans 14 amino acids. This CDR3 is CASSLVGNSYEQYF. The DNA of the CDR3 is TGTGCCAGCAGCTTAGTGGGGAACTCCTACGAGCAGTACTTC. Looking up the rest from reference TRBV5-5 and TRBJ2-7 gives the full variable domain: DAGVTQSPTHLIKTRGQQVTLRCSPISGHKSVSWYQQVLGQGPQFIFQYYEKEERGRGNFPDRFSARQFPNYSSELNVNALLLGDSALYLCASSLVGNSYEQYFGPGTRLTVT.

V is TRBV24-1 and J is TRBJ2-7; possibly TRBD1 for D (5 bases). CDR1 and CDR2 from the germline V gene are KGHDR and SFDVKD. The CDR3 extends over 12 amino acids. V lost 8 bases and J 7 bases, leaving 14 bases between the germline ends. CDR3 DNA: TGTGCCACCAAGGGGTCACCTAGAGAGCAGTACTTC. Its protein product is CATKGSPREQYF.

The chain couples TRBV11-2 to TRBJ2-1; D remains unclear. Between the trimmed V and J ends, which lost 3 bases and 8 bases, there was a span of 11 bases. The germline gives CDR1 SGHAT, CDR2 FQNNGV. CDR3 length equals 13 residues. In DNA form, the CDR3 reads TGTGCCAGCAGCTTCGCAAGGGCTTATGAGCAGTTCTTC. Translated: CASSFARAYEQFF.

There are a few counts of this clone. The chain links TRBV19 to TRBJ1-5, with D possibly matching TRBD1 (5 bases). The germline V gene has CDR1 LNHDA and CDR2 SQIVND (reference sequence). Trimming removed 6 bases at V and 2 bases at J, with 11 bases between. The CDR3 loop spans 14 amino acids. CDR3 sequence reads: CASRAGWGNQPQHF. The CDR3 coding sequence is TGTGCCAGTAGGGCAGGGTGGGGCAATCAGCCCCAGCATTTT.

The J gene is TRBJ1-1, the V gene TRBV28; D is ambiguous. Trimming shortened V by 10 bases and J by 11 bases, and 20 bases separated the two germline ends. Germline CDR1 MDHEN, CDR2 SYDVKM. This CDR3 has 12 residues. The CDR3 is CATTRGGLHAFF. The CDR3 bases are TGTGCCACTACCCGAGGAGGGCTCCACGCTTTCTTT.

This clone has just a few counts. The rearrangement links TRBV27 to TRBJ1-3, with a tentative D call TRBD1 (5 bases). Germline V CDR1 and CDR2: MNHEY, SMNVEV (reference sequence). CDR3 size: 14 residues. V gave up 6 bases and J gave up 0 bases, with 9 bases separating them. CDR3 region: CASRPQVSGNTIYF. CDR3 sequence (DNA): TGTGCCAGCAGACCACAGGTCTCTGGAAACACCATATATTTT.

CDR3 bases: TGTGCCAGCGGGACTAGCGGGAGCTCCTACAATGAGCAGTTCTTC. It encodes CASGTSGSSYNEQFF. This sequence joins TRBV6-4 and TRBJ2-1; 14 bases are a match to TRBD2. Germline CDR1 and CDR2: MRHNA and SNTAGT. The CDR3 runs to 15 residues. Trimming took 8 bases from V and 0 from J; bases not matched to a gene: 0.

This clone came up once. The genes are TRBV12-3 or TRBV12-4 and TRBJ1-2; maybe TRBD1 (5 bases). Trimming stripped 6 bases from V and 7 bases from J, with 15 bases between. The length of the CDR3 is 13 residues. CDR3 DNA sequence: TGTGCCAGCAGCACCGACAGACTAGGTGGCTACACCTTC. Translating gives CASSTDRLGGYTF.

The V gene is TRBV7-3, the J gene TRBJ2-2, with 11 bases identical to TRBD2. The germline CDR1 and CDR2 sequences are SGHTA and FQGTGA. The CDR3 extends over 16 amino acids. Trimming took 5 bases from V and 2 from J; bases not matched to a gene: 4. The CDR3 reads CASSKGLAENTGELFF. The DNA for the CDR3 is TGTGCCAGCAGCAAGGGACTAGCGGAAAACACCGGGGAGCTGTTTTTT.

V gene TRBV24-1 combines with J gene TRBJ1-1, with no clear D. CDR3 length: 11 residues. V was clipped by 4 bases and J by 9 bases, with 8 bases between them. Germline V gives CDR1 KGHDR, CDR2 SFDVKD. CDR3 in amino acids: CATSEGRKAFF. The CDR3 region has the DNA TGTGCCACCAGTGAAGGCAGGAAAGCTTTCTTT.

The gene calls are TRBV12-5 and TRBJ2-7; 8 bases align to TRBD1. Germline V CDR1 and CDR2: LGHNT, FRNRAP. V lost 0 bases and J lost 5; bases outside the gene matches: 9. The CDR3 has 16 amino acids. In DNA form, the CDR3 reads TGTGCTAGTGGTTTGGTACTTACAGGGGGGCCCCACGAGCAGTACTTC. Amino acids: CASGLVLTGGPHEQYF.

The rearrangement joins TRBV19 to TRBJ2-7; D could derive from TRBD1 or TRBD2 (5 bases each). V lost 6 bases to trimming and J lost 1 base, with 13 bases between them. CDR3 length: 14 amino acids. Germline loops: CDR1 LNHDA, CDR2 SQIVND (reference sequence). CDR3 in amino acids: CASRRDGPSYEQYF. DNA for the CDR3: TGTGCCAGTAGGAGGGACGGGCCATCCTACGAGCAGTACTTC. The whole variable domain, filled in from reference TRBV19 and TRBJ2-7, reads DGGITQSPKYLFRKEGQNVTLSCEQNLNHDAMYWYRQDPGQGLRLIYYSQIVNDFQKGDIAEGYSVSREKKESFPLTVTSAQKNPTAFYLCASRRDGPSYEQYFGPGTRLTVT.

CDR3 in amino acids: CASSQELALAGDYEQYF. The CDR3 DNA is TGTGCCAGCAGCCAAGAGCTAGCGCTAGCGGGCGACTACGAGCAGTACTTC. The chain joins TRBV4-2 to TRBJ2-7, with 8 bases identical to TRBD2. Germline CDR1 LGHNA, CDR2 YNFKEQ. The trim removed 0 bases at V and 3 bases at J, leaving 10 bases unmatched. CDR3 length equals 17 residues.